Only a few counts were recorded for the clone carrying this T cell receptor (beta chain). This entry comes from a study of T-cell reconstitution after alpha-beta-depleted transplantation in children. The CDR3 runs 16 residues. Trimming removed 7 bases at V and 4 bases at J, with 21 bases between. The V gene's germline CDR1 is SGDLS and CDR2 YYNGEE. Construction of the TCRbeta library involved unique molecular identifiers. TCRdb analysed the PCR reads with MiXCR anew, one entry per CDR3 protein. The profile shows 490,000 or so distinct CDR3 sequences, roughly an eighth of them singletons. This clonotype was obtained from a human donor who donated a stem cell graft to a child with combined immunodeficiency. The rearrangement uses TRBV9 and TRBJ2-1; D is perhaps TRBD2 (6 bases). This sample comprised PBMCs from the stem cell graft donor, obtained from the stem cell graft. The chain's CDR3 is CASSQRVGGVYNEQFF. The DNA for the CDR3 is TGTGCCAGCTCGCAGCGTGTTGGCGGGGTTTACAATGAGCAGTTCTTC.